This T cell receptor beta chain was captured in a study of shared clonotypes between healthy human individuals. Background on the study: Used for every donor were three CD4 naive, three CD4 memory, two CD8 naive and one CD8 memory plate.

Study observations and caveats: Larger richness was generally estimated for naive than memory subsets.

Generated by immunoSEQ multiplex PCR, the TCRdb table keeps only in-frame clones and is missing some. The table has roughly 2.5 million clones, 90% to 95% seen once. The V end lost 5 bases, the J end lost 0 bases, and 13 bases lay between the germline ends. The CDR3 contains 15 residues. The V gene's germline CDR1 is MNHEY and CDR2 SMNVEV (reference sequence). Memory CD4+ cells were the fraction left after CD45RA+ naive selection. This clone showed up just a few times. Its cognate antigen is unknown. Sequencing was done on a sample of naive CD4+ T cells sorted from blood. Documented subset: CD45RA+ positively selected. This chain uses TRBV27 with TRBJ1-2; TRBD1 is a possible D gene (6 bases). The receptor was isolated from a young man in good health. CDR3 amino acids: CASSPGQSANYGYTF. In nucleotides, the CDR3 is TGTGCCAGCAGTCCTGGACAGAGTGCTAACTATGGCTACACCTTC.